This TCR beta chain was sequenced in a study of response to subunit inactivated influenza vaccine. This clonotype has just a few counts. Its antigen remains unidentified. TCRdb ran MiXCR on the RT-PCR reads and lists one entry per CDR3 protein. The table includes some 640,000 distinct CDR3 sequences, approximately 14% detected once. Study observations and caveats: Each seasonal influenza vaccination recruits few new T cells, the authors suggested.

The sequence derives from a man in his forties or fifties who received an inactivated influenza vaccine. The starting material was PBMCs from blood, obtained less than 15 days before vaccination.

CDR3 DNA: TGCGCCAGCATAGCGGGGGTCTTGCGCGAGACCCAGTACTTC. It is translated as CASIAGVLRETQYF. This chain joins TRBV10-2 and TRBJ2-5, with TRBD2 matching over 9 bases. J gave up 5 bases and V 7 bases, and 8 bases lay outside the gene matches. The CDR3 covers 14 residues. Germline lookup yields CDR1 WSHSY and CDR2 SAAADI.